This section outlines one T cell receptor (beta chain) sequence together with its context. Its binding antigen is unknown. No much larger clone exists at a distance of one base, and base qualities are not known. This record belongs to a study of cytotoxic CD8 clonotypes in ibrutinib-treated CLL (dated by TCRdb to the early 2020s). For the study in its entirety: The cohort was composed of about a dozen relapsed/refractory and around 14 treatment-naive patients; IGHV unmutated status was identified in about 17 patients. Samples averaged roughly 280,000 productive templates and some 91,000 productive rearrangements. Of the approximately 91 people in the trial, around 24 had longitudinal samples available. Cryopreserved peripheral blood mononuclear cells were obtained prior to treatment, at the time of response, and at either disease progression or sustained remission. Response samples were obtained after a median of around eleven months of treatment, with a range of roughly 6 to 40 months. Responses were partial in approximately 24 patients and complete in 2; after median around 68 months follow-up, roughly 14 stayed in remission and about twelve progressed.

A MiSeq instrument was used for deep resolution sequencing, which targeted depths ranging from 1 in 1 million up to 1 in 200,000 T cells, with coverage averaging 10x for each clonotype. TCR beta libraries were generated with the immunoSEQ hsTCRB Kit. In the original analysis: The data were analyzed with ImmunoSEQ Analyzer and ImmunoSEQ Data Assistant, and V, D and J gene assignments followed IMGT definitions. Clonality, which ranges from 0 to 1, was calculated by subtracting the normalized Shannon entropy of productive rearrangement frequencies from one. Only overrepresented clonotypes making up at least 0.05% of the repertoire of each patient were included in the public clonotype analysis. Thirteen age-matched healthy donor repertoires from immuneACCESS were used as controls for clonality. TCRdb holds this immuneACCESS table with in-frame rearrangements only. Some clones are missing; in checked studies, unresolved V genes explain under half, and the rest has no known cause. The D gene and trimming were derived from the DNA, and the V and J assignments and clone size from that table. The sample table records about 310,000 clones; approximately 80% of these occur just once. 6.5% to 8% of the sample is held by the ten biggest clonotypes.

Around 2 micrograms of genomic DNA were extracted from cryopreserved PBMCs for TCR beta library preparation. Longitudinal blood samples from CLL patients receiving ibrutinib monotherapy were subjected to high-throughput TCR beta sequencing. Patients were enrolled in a phase 2 open-label single-center ibrutinib monotherapy trial. The CDR3 has 12 amino acids, counting the end cysteine and phenylalanine. Left in the record is the CDR3 DNA by itself, 36 bases read in frame from the first base. V loses 8 bases of germline sequence and J loses 3 bases, and the interval between the two ends is 8 bases. The CDR1 and CDR2 encoded by the germline V gene are MDHEN and SYDVKM. Here is what the overall study found, with its caveats: At ibrutinib response clonality went up, during sustained remission it held steady, and at progression it dropped back toward baseline. Public clonotypes were found to be uncommon and were observed to contract or remain stable during treatment; the increase in clonality was shown to reflect expansion of private clonotypes at ibrutinib response. Baseline clonality was found to be higher than that of age-matched healthy donors and was strongly correlated with circulating CD8+ T-cell counts. Sampling times were not matched between sustained-remission and progressing patients, and lymph node repertoires were not studied.

The sequence links TRBV28 to TRBJ1-5, with no confidently assigned D gene. The sample was PBMCs, taken before ibrutinib treatment. The source of this sequence is a human donor with chronic lymphocytic leukemia. The encoded CDR3 is CASQTPNQPQHF. The DNA is as follows: TGTGCCAGCCAAACACCCAATCAGCCCCAGCATTTT.